The T cell receptor beta chain under discussion was sequenced for a study of T cells in Graves' hyperthyroidism and ophthalmopathy. This clonotype was counted a few times. Its specificity is not known. General observations from the study: Blood also contained most expanded thyroid clonotypes above 0.001.

Germline values: CDR1 KGHSH, CDR2 LQKENI. The V gene lost 2 bases and the J gene lost 3 bases, with 8 bases spanning the gap. The CDR3 is 14 amino acids. RNA transcripts were the template for amplifying TCR beta CDR3 regions. Using the HTBI primer set, a first-round RT-PCR was run on the TCR CDR3. TCRdb passed the multiplex PCR reads through MiXCR, listing each CDR3 protein once. The data contain around 400,000 distinct CDR3 sequences, roughly 15% of them singletons. The chain carries TRBV18 and TRBJ2-1; D perhaps matches TRBD1 (6 bases). The specimen sequenced was blood. The source is a woman in her sixties or seventies with Graves' ophthalmopathy. CDR3 sequence: CASSPRTDYNEQFF. CDR3 nucleotides: TGTGCCAGCTCACCAAGGACAGACTACAATGAGCAGTTCTTC. Full variable domain (missing parts from reference TRBV18 and TRBJ2-1): NAGVMQNPRHLVRRRGQEARLRCSPMKGHSHVYWYRQLPEEGLKFMVYLQKENIIDESGMPKERFSAEFPKEGPSILRIQQVVRGDSAAYFCASSPRTDYNEQFFGPGTRLTVL.